This T cell receptor (beta chain) was retrieved from a study of blood T cell repertoires in COVID-19. For the study at large: PBMCs, B-cell-depleted T cells, or T cells were the source of the cDNA or gDNA that made up the material.

V was shortened by 3 bases and J by 8 bases, with 19 bases between the two germline ends. The V gene's germline CDR1 is KGHSH and CDR2 LQKENI. The CDR3 has 15 residues. Sequencing used immunoSEQ multiplex PCR; TCRdb keeps in-frame clones, though not all of them. The table lists about 98,000 clones, about 81% of them singletons. The source is a man aged 60-69 years with acute or convalescent COVID-19. This chain links TRBV18 with TRBJ1-1; tentatively, D is TRBD1 (6 bases). The sample was peripheral blood. The CDR3 is CASSPTGGKAEEAFF. The CDR3 DNA reads TGTGCCAGCTCACCGACTGGGGGCAAAGCTGAAGAAGCTTTCTTT.